This record concerns one T cell receptor beta chain sequence. Its antigen is still unknown. The data derive from a study of T cells after yellow fever vaccination. General study results and limits: Abundant clonotypes (contaminants from the bulk population) could be present in FACS-sorted repertoires. Clones from primary vaccination mostly reappeared after the booster (about 97% CD4, about 85% CD8).

The study made its TCR cDNA through 5'RACE template switching. That step introduced a universal primer site along with UMIs. TCRdb reanalysed the 5' RACE reads using MiXCR and keeps one entry per CDR3 protein. The table includes 180,000 or so distinct CDR3 sequences, approximately 11% detected once. The material sequenced was CD8+ T cells sorted from PBMCs, taken 15 days after the yellow fever booster vaccination. The receptor was derived from a young man who received the YFV17D yellow fever vaccine.

As DNA, the CDR3 is TGTGCCAGCAGCTTAGTCCCAGGCCCCTACGAGCAGTACTTC. Encoded protein: CASSLVPGPYEQYF. The chain couples TRBV7-2 to TRBJ2-7; D not resolved. The CDR3 spans 14 residues. V lost 1 base and J 2 bases, leaving 9 bases between the germline ends. The germline CDR1 and CDR2 sequences are SGHTA and FQGNSA.